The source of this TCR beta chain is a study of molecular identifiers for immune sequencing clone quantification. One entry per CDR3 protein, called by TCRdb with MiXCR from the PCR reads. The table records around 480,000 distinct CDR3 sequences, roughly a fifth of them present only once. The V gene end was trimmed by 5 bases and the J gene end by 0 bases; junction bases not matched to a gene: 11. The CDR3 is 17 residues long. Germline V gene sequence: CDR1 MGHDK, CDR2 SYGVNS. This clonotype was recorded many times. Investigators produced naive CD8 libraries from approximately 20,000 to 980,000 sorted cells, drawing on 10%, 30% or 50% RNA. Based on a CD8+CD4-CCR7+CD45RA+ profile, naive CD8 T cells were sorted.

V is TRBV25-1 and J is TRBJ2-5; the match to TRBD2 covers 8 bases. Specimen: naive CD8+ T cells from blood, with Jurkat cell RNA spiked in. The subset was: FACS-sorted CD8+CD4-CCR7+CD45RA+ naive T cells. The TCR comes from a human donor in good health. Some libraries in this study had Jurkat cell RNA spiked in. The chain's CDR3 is CASSPPGGRPYQETQYF. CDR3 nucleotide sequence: TGTGCCAGCAGTCCCCCGGGAGGGAGGCCATACCAAGAGACCCAGTACTTC.